One T cell receptor beta chain is described in this entry. This sample is part of a study of blood T cell repertoires in COVID-19. The overall study: Italy, Spain and the United States were the sources of the convalescent and acute COVID-19 samples. T cells, B-cell-depleted T cells, or PBMCs provided the cDNA or gDNA that served as material.

Patients of the Seattle cohort, enrolled during active infection, were followed longitudinally. Per the authors' pipeline: Amplified reference gene primers provided the basis for estimating nucleated cell counts. Using immunoSEQ multiplex PCR, the repertoire was profiled, and TCRdb retains in-frame clones only, with some absent. The D gene and trimming were derived from the DNA, and the V and J assignments and clone size from that table. The sample gives 330,000 or so clones, approximately 86% of which show up once; 7.5% to 10% is in the top ten. The sample taken for sequencing was peripheral blood. The sequence derives from a man younger than 45 with COVID-19, enrolled during active disease.

CDR3 in DNA: TGCACCAGCAGCCCAAAGAGGACAGGGAAGGATCCTGAGAATGAGCAGTTCTTC. Protein sequence: CTSSPKRTGKDPENEQFF. The V call is TRBV1, the J call TRBJ2-1; the table's D call TRBD1 went unverified against the DNA. TRBV1 is a listed pseudogene. This CDR3 contains 18 residues.